The clone carrying this T cell receptor (beta chain) was counted a few times. Its antigen is still unknown. Unique molecular identifiers were present in the TCR beta cDNA libraries. In TCRdb, the PCR reads were re-called with MiXCR into one record per CDR3 protein. The table lists approximately 440,000 distinct CDR3 sequences, under 55% of them singletons, with 9% to 14% in the top ten. This sample is drawn from a study of post-analysis software for immune sequencing data. Study in general: The disease courses spanned relapsing-remitting, secondary progressive and progressive-relapsing forms of multiple sclerosis.

This CDR3 spans 13 amino acids. V was shortened by 3 bases and J by 4 bases, with 7 bases between the two germline ends. The V gene's germline CDR1 is SGHTA and CDR2 FQGNSA. General observations from the study: Patients with multiple sclerosis recorded significantly lower normalized Chao1 diversity than controls, the study found. There were five TRBV segments more frequent in patients than controls, and TRBV5-6, TRBV5-1 and TRBV20-1 were among them.

The clonotype comes from a girl aged 10 to 17 with multiple sclerosis. The chain joins TRBV7-2 to TRBJ2-1, with D unresolved. Sequencing was carried out using blood. As DNA, the CDR3 is TGTGCCAGCAGCTTTATTGGGTACAATGAGCAGTTCTTC. Its translation is CASSFIGYNEQFF. Drawing the rest from reference TRBV7-2 and TRBJ2-1, the complete variable domain is GAGVSQSPSNKVTEKGKDVELRCDPISGHTALYWYRQSLGQGLEFLIYFQGNSAPDKSGLPSDRFSAERTGGSVSTLTIQRTQQEDSAVYLCASSFIGYNEQFFGPGTRLTVL.